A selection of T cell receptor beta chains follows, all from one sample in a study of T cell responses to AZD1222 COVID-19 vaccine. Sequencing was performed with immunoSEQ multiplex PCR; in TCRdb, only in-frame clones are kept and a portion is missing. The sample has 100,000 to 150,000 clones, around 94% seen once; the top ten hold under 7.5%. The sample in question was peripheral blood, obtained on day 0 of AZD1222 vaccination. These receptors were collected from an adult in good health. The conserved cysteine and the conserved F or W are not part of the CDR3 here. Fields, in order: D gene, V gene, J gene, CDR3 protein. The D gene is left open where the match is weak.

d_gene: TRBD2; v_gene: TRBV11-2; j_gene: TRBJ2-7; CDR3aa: ASSLAGLSYEQY
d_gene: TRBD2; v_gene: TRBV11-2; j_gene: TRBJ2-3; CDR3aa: ASSLAGLAGRTDTQY
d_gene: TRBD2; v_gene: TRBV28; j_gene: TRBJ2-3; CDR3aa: ASGGPITDTQY
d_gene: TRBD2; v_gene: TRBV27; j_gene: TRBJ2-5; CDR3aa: ASSLGGYQETQY
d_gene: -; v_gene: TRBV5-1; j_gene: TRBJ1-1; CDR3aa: ASSLGVQSTEAF
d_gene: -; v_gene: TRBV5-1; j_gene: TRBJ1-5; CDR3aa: ASSPSTGSNQPQH
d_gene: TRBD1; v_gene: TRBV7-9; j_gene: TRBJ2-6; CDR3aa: ASRLTGSGANVLT
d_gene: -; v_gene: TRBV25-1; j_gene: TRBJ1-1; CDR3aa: ASSEGNRINTEAF
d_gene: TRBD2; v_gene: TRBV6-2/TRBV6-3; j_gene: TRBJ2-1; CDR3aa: ASSYRPSGTGNEQF
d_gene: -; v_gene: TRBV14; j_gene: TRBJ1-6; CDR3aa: ASSQQGVDSPLH
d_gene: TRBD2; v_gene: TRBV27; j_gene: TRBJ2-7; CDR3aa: ASSLSGSRGRGTYEQY
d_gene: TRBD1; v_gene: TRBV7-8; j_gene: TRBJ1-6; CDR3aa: ASSPRTGGGSPLH
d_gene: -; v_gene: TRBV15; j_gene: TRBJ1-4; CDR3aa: ATSRWGGEKLF
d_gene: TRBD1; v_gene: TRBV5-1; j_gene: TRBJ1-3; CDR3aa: ASSKDRAGNTIY
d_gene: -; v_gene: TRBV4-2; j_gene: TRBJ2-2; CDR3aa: ASSQETGNTGELF
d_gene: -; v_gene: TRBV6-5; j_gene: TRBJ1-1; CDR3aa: ASSTQGYTEAF
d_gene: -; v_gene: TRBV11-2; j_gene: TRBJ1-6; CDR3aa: ASSSERRPPLH
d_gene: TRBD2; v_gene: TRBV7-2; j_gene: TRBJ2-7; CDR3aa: ASSLSGRFEQY
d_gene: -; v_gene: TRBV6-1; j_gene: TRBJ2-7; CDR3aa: ASSEVVASYEQY
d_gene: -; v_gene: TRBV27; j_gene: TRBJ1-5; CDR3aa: ASSDINQPQH
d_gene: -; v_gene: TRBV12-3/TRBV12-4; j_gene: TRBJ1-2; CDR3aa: ASRPGPNYGYT
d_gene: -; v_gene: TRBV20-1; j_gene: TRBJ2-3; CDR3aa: SASGTLRGTDTQY
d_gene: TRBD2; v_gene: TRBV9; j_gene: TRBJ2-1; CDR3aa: ASSVGGSSDNEQF
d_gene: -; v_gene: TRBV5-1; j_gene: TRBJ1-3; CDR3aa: ASSLPQGSSGNTIY
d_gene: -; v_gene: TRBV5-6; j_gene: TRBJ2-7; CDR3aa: ASRSDSYEQY
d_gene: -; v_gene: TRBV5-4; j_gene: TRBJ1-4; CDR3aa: ASSSGGVTNEKLF
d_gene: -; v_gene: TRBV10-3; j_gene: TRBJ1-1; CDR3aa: AIRGPAGNTEAF
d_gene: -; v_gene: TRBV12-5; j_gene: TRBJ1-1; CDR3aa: ASGLVRLVGAEAF
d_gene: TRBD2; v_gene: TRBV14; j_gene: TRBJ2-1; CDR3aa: ASSQGDLADNEQF
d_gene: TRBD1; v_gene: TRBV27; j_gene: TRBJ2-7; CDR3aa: ASRPQGDYEQY
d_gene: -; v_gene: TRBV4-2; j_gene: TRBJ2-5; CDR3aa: ASSQDSSQETQY
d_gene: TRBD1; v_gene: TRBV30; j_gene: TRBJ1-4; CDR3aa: AWSAGQGYEKLF
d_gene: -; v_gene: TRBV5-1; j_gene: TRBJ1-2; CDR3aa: ASSLGTLTNYGYT
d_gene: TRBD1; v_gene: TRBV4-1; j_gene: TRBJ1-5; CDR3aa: ASSPGQGPNQPQH
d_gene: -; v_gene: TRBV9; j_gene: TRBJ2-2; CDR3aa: ASRWGENTGELF
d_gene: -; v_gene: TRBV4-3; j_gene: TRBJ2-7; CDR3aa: ASSQWGSYEQY